The 21 T cell receptor beta chains in this list originate from one sample, sequenced in a study of cytomegalovirus exposure and HLA in healthy donors. The study ran its PCR with 60 Vbeta and 13 Jbeta primers. Data came from immunoSEQ multiplex PCR; TCRdb stores just in-frame clones and leaves some out. Of around 93,000 clones listed, 82% are singletons. Sequencing was carried out using PBMCs. The origin of the receptors is a young man in good health and CMV-seropositive.

The chain has TRBV18 and TRBJ2-3; 14 bases are shared with TRBD2. The CDR3 is 17 amino acids. CDR1 KGHSH and CDR2 LQKENI come from the germline V gene. V shed 2 bases, J shed 5 bases, and the junction held 6 bases outside the gene matches. This CDR3 reads CASSPGLAGGAQDTQYF. CDR3 DNA sequence: TGTGCCAGCTCACCAGGACTAGCGGGAGGAGCTCAAGATACGCAGTATTTT.

V usage is TRBV6-1 and J usage is TRBJ2-3; 7 nucleotides agree with TRBD1. The CDR3 is 15 residues long. Germline V lookup: CDR1 MNHNS, CDR2 SASEGT. V shed 2 bases and J 2 bases; nucleotides not matched to a gene: 4. The CDR3 loop is CASSEIQGPTDTQYF. CDR3 bases: TGTGCCAGCAGTGAAATACAGGGGCCCACAGATACGCAGTATTTT.

The chain's CDR3 is CASIETGWGPQHF. The DNA of the CDR3 is TGTGCCAGCATAGAGACAGGATGGGGGCCCCAGCATTTT. The chain carries TRBV6-6 and TRBJ1-5; D possibly corresponds to TRBD1 (6 bases). V was trimmed by 7 bases and J by 9 bases, leaving 16 bases between them. This CDR3 has 13 residues. CDR1 is MNHNY, CDR2 SVGAGI, per germline (reference sequence).

This chain links TRBV21-1 with TRBJ1-4; TRBD1, the D gene given by the table, was not confirmed from the DNA. TRBV21-1 corresponds to a pseudogene. The CDR3 contains 15 residues. The CDR3 sequence is CASSMGRPTNEKLFF. CDR3 bases: TGTGCCAGCAGCATGGGGCGGCCTACTAATGAAAAACTGTTTTTT.

This rearrangement joins TRBV25-1 to TRBJ1-6; D may be TRBD1 (5 bases). The germline gives CDR1 MGHDK, CDR2 SYGVNS. With 2 bases removed from V and 3 bases from J, the gap between germline ends came to 14 bases. The CDR3 length is 17 residues. CDR3 residues: CASSETAGIGYNSPLHF. The CDR3 nucleotides are TGTGCCAGCAGTGAAACCGCAGGGATTGGCTATAATTCACCCCTCCACTTT.

The chain joins TRBV7-8 to TRBJ2-7, with 7 bases matching TRBD1. Germline values: CDR1 SGHVS, CDR2 FQNEAQ. The CDR3 consists of 14 residues. The V and J ends lost 0 bases and 2 bases, in that order; junction bases with no gene match: 1. The CDR3 sequence is CASSLADRTYEQYF. The CDR3 nucleotides read TGTGCCAGCAGCTTAGCGGACAGGACCTACGAGCAGTACTTC.

The rearrangement links TRBV6-5 to TRBJ1-5; 9 nucleotides align to TRBD1. Germline assignment: CDR1 MNHEY and CDR2 SVGAGI. J gave up 7 bases and V 0 bases, and 4 bases lay outside the gene matches. CDR3 size: 15 residues. Here the CDR3 DNA reads TGTGCCAGCAGTTACTCCCGGGACAGGGACCAGCCCCAGCATTTT. It yields the protein CASSYSRDRDQPQHF.

The chain combines TRBV4-3 with TRBJ2-6; D might be TRBD2 (5 bases). V was trimmed by 4 bases and J by 0 bases, leaving 10 bases between them. The CDR3 length is 16 residues. CDR1 LGHNA and CDR2 YSLEER come from the germline V gene. The CDR3 here is CASSPYGGSGANVLTF. The CDR3 DNA reads TGCGCCAGCAGCCCTTACGGAGGCTCTGGGGCCAACGTCCTGACTTTC.

This clone came up a few times. J is TRBJ2-1 and V is TRBV27; 11 bases map to TRBD2. The CDR3 runs 16 residues. Trimming cost V 3 bases and J 6 bases; bases outside gene matches: 7. Germline V CDR1 and CDR2: MNHEY, SMNVEV (reference sequence). Here the CDR3 reads CASSLFSGRAFNEQFF. In DNA form, the CDR3 reads TGTGCCAGCAGTTTGTTTAGCGGGAGGGCCTTCAATGAGCAGTTCTTC.

The chain has TRBV27 and TRBJ2-5, with D possibly matching TRBD2 (7 bases). Germline assignment: CDR1 MNHEY and CDR2 SMNVEV (reference sequence). V was pared by 1 base and J by 1 base, with 16 bases between. This CDR3 comprises 17 residues. The CDR3, as DNA: TGTGCCAGCAGTTTATTCCCCCCCGGGGGGCCCCAAGAGACCCAGTACTTC. It encodes CASSLFPPGGPQETQYF.

The genes are TRBV7-9 and TRBJ2-1; 9 bases fit TRBD2. V lost 3 bases to trimming and J lost 5 bases; unmatched junction nucleotides: 8. Per the germline V gene, CDR1 is SEHNR and CDR2 is FQNEAQ (reference sequence). The CDR3 spans 16 residues. The CDR3 region is CASSFGRLAVNNEQFF. CDR3 sequence (DNA): TGTGCCAGCAGCTTTGGGCGACTAGCGGTTAACAATGAGCAGTTCTTC.

The CDR3 DNA reads as TGTGCCATCAGTGAGTCACTAGCGGGAGGGCAACACTCCTACGAGCAGTACTTC. Translation gives CAISESLAGGQHSYEQYF. V is TRBV10-3 and J is TRBJ2-7, with 13 bases lining up with TRBD2. CDR3 length: 18 amino acids. Germline assignment: CDR1 ENHRY and CDR2 SYGVKD. The J segment lost 0 bases and the V segment lost 0 bases, leaving 5 bases of the junction unmatched.

This clone was detected only once. The CDR3 nucleotides are TGCGCCAGCAGCTTATCAGGGTCGTCGGAGACCCAGTACTTC. Amino acid sequence: CASSLSGSSETQYF. V is TRBV5-1 and J is TRBJ2-5; TRBD1 is a possible D gene (5 bases). Trimming took 2 bases from V and 5 from J, leaving 13 bases between them. Per germline, CDR1 SGHRS and CDR2 YFSETQ. There are 14 residues in the CDR3.

The rearrangement uses TRBV27 and TRBJ2-3; 8 bases align to TRBD2. This CDR3 is built from 16 residues. Per germline, CDR1 MNHEY and CDR2 SMNVEV (reference sequence). V dropped 7 bases and J dropped 2; count of bases not matched to a gene: 11. The DNA of the CDR3 is TGTGCCAGCAACCCCTGGGCGGGAGGTATCACAGATACGCAGTATTTT. It specifies CASNPWAGGITDTQYF.

This chain connects TRBV10-3 to TRBJ2-7; D might be TRBD1 (7 bases). Between the trimmed V and J ends, which lost 6 bases and 4 bases, there was a span of 16 bases. The CDR3 totals 14 residues. The germline V gene encodes CDR1 ENHRY and CDR2 SYGVKD. This CDR3 is CAISGTAEGYEQYF. CDR3 bases: TGTGCCATCAGCGGGACAGCGGAGGGGTACGAGCAGTACTTC.

This clone was seen a few times. The CDR3 sequence is CSVRGNTEAFF. The DNA for the CDR3 is TGCAGCGTCAGGGGGAACACTGAAGCTTTCTTT. The chain uses TRBV29-1 and TRBJ1-1; D is perhaps TRBD1 (6 bases). V dropped 6 bases and J dropped 1 base, with 6 bases sitting between them. CDR1 SQVTM and CDR2 ANQGSEA come from the germline V gene. The CDR3 runs 11 residues.

V gene TRBV27 combines with J gene TRBJ1-5; tentative D call: TRBD1 (5 bases). Germline V lookup: CDR1 MNHEY, CDR2 SMNVEV (reference sequence). The CDR3 is made up of 15 amino acids. V was clipped by 6 bases and J by 4 bases, with 16 bases between them. DNA for the CDR3: TGTGCCAGCAGCCCCGGGGGGGGATGGAATCAGCCCCAGCATTTT. It encodes CASSPGGGWNQPQHF.

Points on this clone: The same CDR3 is also encoded by other DNA sequences in this sample. V is TRBV27 and J is TRBJ2-2; D remains ambiguous. The germline V gene encodes CDR1 MNHEY and CDR2 SMNVEV (reference sequence). The germline V and J ends were trimmed by 6 bases and 8 bases, with 16 bases remaining between them. The CDR3 runs to 14 residues. The CDR3 DNA follows: TGTGCCAGCAGCTCTAACTCCCCGGGTGGGGAGCTGTTTTTT. Translating it yields CASSSNSPGGELFF.

The V and J genes are TRBV27 and TRBJ2-7; D perhaps matches TRBD2 (5 bases). V was shortened by 5 bases and J by 5 bases, with 13 bases between the two germline ends. The germline gives CDR1 MNHEY, CDR2 SMNVEV (reference sequence). The length of the CDR3 is 13 residues. CDR3 sequence (DNA): TGTGCCAGCAGTCCCGCGGGTGTAGACGAGCAGTACTTC. Translated, it gives CASSPAGVDEQYF.

V usage is TRBV18 and J usage is TRBJ2-2, with D tentatively TRBD1 (5 bases). CDR3 length: 15 amino acids. V lost 3 bases and J 1 base, leaving 9 bases between the germline ends. Per the germline V gene, CDR1 is KGHSH and CDR2 is LQKENI. The DNA for the CDR3 is TGTGCCAGCTCACCGGGCAGGGTGAACACCGGGGAGCTGTTTTTT. It is translated as CASSPGRVNTGELFF.

This clone was picked up a small number of times. The chain uses TRBV6-1 and TRBJ2-7; D unresolved. The CDR3 has 11 amino acids. V was clipped by 9 bases and J by 6 bases, with 12 bases between them. From germline, CDR1 is MNHNS and CDR2 SASEGT. CDR3 sequence: CASPLGFEQYF. CDR3 DNA sequence: TGTGCCAGTCCCCTGGGCTTCGAGCAGTACTTC.